One TCR beta chain is described in this entry. In its sample, this clonotype was seen many times. Its antigen specificity is not known. Qualities for individual bases were not recorded, and no much larger clone is one base off. This sample's time point label indicates: newly diagnosed GD, antithyroid drugs for less than 3 months. For both TCR sequencing and RNA sequencing, RNA was extracted from PBMCs in TRIzol. The diagnosis of Graves' disease was made according to American Thyroid Association guidelines. Patients were recruited from an endocrinology department in Xi'an, China. From each patient, around 9 milliliters of peripheral blood was collected into an EDTA anticoagulant tube. Ficoll Paque Plus density gradient separation was used to isolate PBMCs, and no further T cell sorting was done. An Agilent 2100 Bioanalyzer and agarose gel were used to check RNA quality, while a NanoDrop 2000 measured RNA concentration.

The data were taken from a study of regulatory T cells in long-lasting Graves disease (dated by TCRdb to 2020 to 2022). About the study as a whole: Antithyroid drugs had been taken for less than 3 months by newly diagnosed Graves' disease patients. A total of 33 samples were covered by TCR sequencing, comprising some 13 persistent and around 20 newly diagnosed Graves' disease patients. Peripheral blood TCR sequencing and RNA sequencing compared persistent Graves' disease patients with newly diagnosed Graves' disease patients. The study was registered as a clinical trial and conducted in China.

General study outcomes and caveats: Persistent disease showed preferential use of TRBV28, TRBJ1-2 and TRBJ2-5, whereas newly diagnosed disease favored TRBV20-1 and TRBJ2-1. The authors acknowledged the small sample size as a limitation that may reduce accuracy. Peripheral blood alone was examined, since thyroid tissue, which constituted the primary lesion, could not be accessed. Persistent Graves' disease patients showed lower TCR Shannon entropy and fewer highly expanded clones than newly diagnosed patients, suggesting clonal expansion. Persistent patients shared more public clonotypes among themselves (more than 2,500) than newly diagnosed patients did (over 900). Sequencing and analysis were limited to the TCR beta chain.

Per the germline V gene, MDHEN is the CDR1 and SYDVKM is the CDR2. From the cysteine up to the phenylalanine, the CDR3 has a length of 13 residues. The kept DNA is CDR3 alone, 39 bases in frame from the first base. V gives up 6 bases and J gives up 2 bases, and the segment between their germline ends measures 10 bases. Library generation was performed with multiplex PCR. The sample was run on an Illumina HiSeq 4000. TCR beta libraries were built with iRepertoire HTBI primers and Arm-PCR amplification of CDR3 regions. Before sequencing, the PCR products underwent gel purification. The original methods were these. Gene usage analysis of CDR3 amino acid clonotypes relied on the roughly 64 TRBV and 13 to 15 TRBJ segments identified across samples. COPE and FqMerger were used to merge the filtered high-quality paired reads into contigs. Contigs were aligned with BLAST to IMGT TRBV, TRBD and TRBJ reference genes, and CDR3 was defined per IMGT. Highly expanded clones were defined as clonotypes with a frequency above 0.1%. Shannon entropy was used to measure repertoire diversity, and the Gini coefficient was used to measure V-J evenness. A clonotype was considered public if more than one individual shared it. TCRdb trimmed public reads at Q25 via fastp, called clones via MiXCR and kept in-frame beta chains. CDR3 protein sequences are deduplicated, and each keeps its most common genes and DNA. The V and J calls shown here were made by TCRdb, not taken from the authors' results. Present in this sample are hundreds of thousands of distinct CDR3 sequences, 16% of which were seen just once. The ten most abundant clones make up roughly 27% of the sample.

The same sample was also studied in work on T cells in Graves' hyperthyroidism and ophthalmopathy. In that second paper, the authors write: Stable Graves' hyperthyroidism was defined as no progression to ophthalmopathy during 18 months of follow-up. The hyperthyroidism patients were between 18 and 65 years old and newly diagnosed, with a disease duration of less than 2 months. The study excluded patients with uncontrolled infections, other autoimmune diseases, pregnancy or lactation. Diagnoses were established on the basis of clinical symptoms, serum thyroxine and TRAb, thyroid ultrasound, and orbital computed tomography. For the first round of RT-PCR on the TCR CDR3, the HTBI primer set was used together with the Qiagen OneStep RT-PCR kit. Blood samples also contained most of the expanded thyroid clonotypes (frequency above 0.001), which suggests that blood repertoires may reflect thyroid immune responses. Ophthalmopathy was separated from stable hyperthyroidism by a 13 V-J signature model, with about 88% sensitivity and about 81% specificity obtained in cross-validation and 80%/75% obtained in testing. In validation, the model predicted progression to ophthalmopathy a median of roughly six months before onset, with roughly 71% sensitivity and roughly 79% specificity. To identify distinguishing TCR V-J signatures, a discovery cohort of 90 to 100 patients was used, comprising 43 with Graves' ophthalmopathy and 57 with stable Graves' hyperthyroidism. Prospective prediction of ophthalmopathy was tested in an independent validation cohort consisting of 18 to 20 hyperthyroidism patients and 15 to 17 patients who later progressed to ophthalmopathy. The roughly 90 discovery patients were divided at random into training and test sets in a 7:3 ratio. In more than five Graves' hyperthyroidism patients, the study also compared T-cell repertoires from thyroid tissue with T-cell repertoires from blood. Following sampling, methimazole starting at 30 mg daily was given to hyperthyroidism patients, and high-dose intravenous methylprednisolone was given to ophthalmopathy patients. A second multiplex PCR round built the libraries, followed by size selection and purification. The libraries were sequenced on an Illumina HiSeq2000 using paired-end 100 bp reads. SOAPnuke was used to process the raw data, throwing out any read that contained adapters or uncalled bases, had a mean Phred below 15, or lacked an exact constant-primer or identifier match. COPE v1.2.5 was used to merge high-quality paired reads, and clonotypes were defined as unique nucleotide sequences. Clonotypes were aligned to IMGT TRBV, TRBD and TRBJ reference segments using MiTCR v1.1. The analysis was restricted to V-J combinations with a frequency above 0.0001, which together covered roughly 99% of the repertoires. The TCS score was defined as F50 (clonal expansion) divided by E x V (chaos), with BLOSUM62-based TCRdist calculated between CDR3 peptides within each V-J. Welch's t-statistics and random forest reduced 514 V-J features to about 12, which were used in a naive Bayes classifier (R e1071). Sample size was not statistically predetermined, and blinding of investigators to group allocation was not performed. According to the paper, TCR Vbeta CDR3 sequencing was carried out on more than 120 peripheral blood samples, which came from more than 40 ophthalmopathy, around 75 hyperthyroidism and roughly 17 progressor patients.

The sequence was collected from a middle-aged man with Graves disease. Donor details come from another sample of the same person, matched by shared clones. The sample in question was peripheral blood mononuclear cells (PBMCs), obtained at new diagnosis, from a patient treated with antithyroid drugs. The rearranged chain carries TRBV28 and TRBJ2-5; the D gene remains uncertain. CDR3 region: CASSVGGQETQYF. The nucleotides read TGTGCCAGCAGCGTAGGTGGACAAGAGACCCAGTACTTC.